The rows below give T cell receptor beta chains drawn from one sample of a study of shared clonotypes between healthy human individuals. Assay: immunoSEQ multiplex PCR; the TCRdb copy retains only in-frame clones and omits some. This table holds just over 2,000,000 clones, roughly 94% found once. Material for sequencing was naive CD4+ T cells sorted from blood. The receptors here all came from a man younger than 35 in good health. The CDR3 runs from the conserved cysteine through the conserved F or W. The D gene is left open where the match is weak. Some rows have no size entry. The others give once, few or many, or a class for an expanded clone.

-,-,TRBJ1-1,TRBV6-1,TGTGCCACCCGCGCGGGGGAAAACACTGAAGCTTTCTTT,CATRAGENTEAFF
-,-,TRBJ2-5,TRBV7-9,TGTGCCGGGCCGAGGGCCTCCCAAGAGACCCAGTACTTC,CAGPRASQETQYF
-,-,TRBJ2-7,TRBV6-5,TGTGCCAGCAGTTATACTAGAACCTACGAGCAGTACTTC,CASSYTRTYEQYF
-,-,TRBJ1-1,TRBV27,TGTGCCAGCAGTTTATCAAACGTGGTGAACACTGAAGCTTTCTTT,CASSLSNVVNTEAFF
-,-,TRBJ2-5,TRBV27,TGTGCCAGCAGGTTAGGGTTTTATGGAGAGACCCAGTACTTC,CASRLGFYGETQYF
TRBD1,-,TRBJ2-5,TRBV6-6,TGTGCCAGCAGTTACGCCGGGGACAGGGTGAGGGAGACCCAGTACTTC,CASSYAGDRVRETQYF
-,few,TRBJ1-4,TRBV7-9,TGTGCCAGCAGCTTAGACGTAACAACTAATGAAAAACTGTTTTTT,CASSLDVTTNEKLFF
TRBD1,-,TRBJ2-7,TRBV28,TGTGCCAGCAGAACAGGGGGCCCCTACGAGCAGTACTTC,CASRTGGPYEQYF
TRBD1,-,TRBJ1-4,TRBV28,TGTGCCAGCAGGGAGGGACAGCATAATGAAAAACTGTTTTTT,CASREGQHNEKLFF
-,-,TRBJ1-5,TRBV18,TGTGCCAGCTCACCACCGGGACAACCTCAGCCCCAGCATTTT,CASSPPGQPQPQHF
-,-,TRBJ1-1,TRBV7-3,TGTGCCAGCAGCCGGACCCCAGGGTCTGAAGCTTTCTTT,CASSRTPGSEAFF
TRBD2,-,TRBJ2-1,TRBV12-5,TGTGCTAGTGGTTTGCGGGGGGATCCCACCAACAATGAGCAGTTCTTC,CASGLRGDPTNNEQFF
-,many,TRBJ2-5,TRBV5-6,TGTGCCAGCAGCTCCTACCAGCAAGAGACCCAGTACTTC,CASSSYQQETQYF
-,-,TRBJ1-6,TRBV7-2,TGTGCCAGCAGTGGGACTTTCCTTAATTCACCCCTCCACTTT,CASSGTFLNSPLHF
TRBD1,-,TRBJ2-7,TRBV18,TGTGCCAGCTCACCACAGGGACAGGGGGCTGGCTACGAGCAGTACTTC,CASSPQGQGAGYEQYF
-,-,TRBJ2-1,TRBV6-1,TGTGCCAGCAGTGGCGGTAGTGCGGGGACCCCTAAGGGGAATGAGCAGTTCTTC,CASSGGSAGTPKGNEQFF
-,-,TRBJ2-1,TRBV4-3,TGCGCCAGCAGCCAAGAGGGCGTGGGCTACAATGAGCAGTTCTTC,CASSQEGVGYNEQFF
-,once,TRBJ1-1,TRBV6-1,TGTGCCAGCAGTGAAATTGCCAGGCTCACTGAAGCTTTCTTT,CASSEIARLTEAFF
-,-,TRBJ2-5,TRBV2,TGTGCCAGCATGCCCAAAGAGACCCAGTACTTC,CASMPKETQYF
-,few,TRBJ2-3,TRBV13,TGTGCCAGCAGCCACACCAAAGCCTTTGCGCAGTATTTT,CASSHTKAFAQYF
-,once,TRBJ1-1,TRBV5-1,TGCGCCAGCAGCCTCCATTCAAAGGGGAACACTGAAGCTTTCTTT,CASSLHSKGNTEAFF
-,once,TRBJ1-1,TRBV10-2,TGCGCCAGCAGGGGAGCTGAAGCTTTCTTT,CASRGAEAFF
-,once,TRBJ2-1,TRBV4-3,TGCGCCAGCAGCCGCGAGAGGGGGTCCTACAATGAGCAGTTCTTC,CASSRERGSYNEQFF
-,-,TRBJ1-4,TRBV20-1,TGCAGTGCTAGCTATGAAAAACTGTTTTTT,CSASYEKLFF
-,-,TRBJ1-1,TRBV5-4,TGTGCCAGCAGTTCGACAGGACTGAACACTGAAGCTTTCTTT,CASSSTGLNTEAFF
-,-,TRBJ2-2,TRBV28,TGTGCCAGCAGTTTATGGGGGGTCACCGGGGAGCTGTTTTTT,CASSLWGVTGELFF
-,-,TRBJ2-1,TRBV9,TGTGCCAGCAGCGAGAGGGGGGACTCTTCCTACAATGAGCAGTTCTTC,CASSERGDSSYNEQFF
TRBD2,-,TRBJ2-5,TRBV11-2,TGTGCCAGCAGGGCTAGCGGGGGGATACTTCAAGAGACCCAGTACTTC,CASRASGGILQETQYF
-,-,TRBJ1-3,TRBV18,TGTGCCAGCTCACTGGCAGGGCCTGGAAACACCATATATTTT,CASSLAGPGNTIYF
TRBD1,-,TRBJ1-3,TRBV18,TGTGCCAGCTCTCCTACAGGGGCTGCGGGAGGCAACACCATATATTTT,CASSPTGAAGGNTIYF
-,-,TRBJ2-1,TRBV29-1,TGCAGCGTGATCCAGGACTTCTTGGGCAATGAGCAGTTCTTC,CSVIQDFLGNEQFF
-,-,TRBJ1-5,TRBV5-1,TGCGCCAGCAGCTTGGCTCCGGGGGCAAATCAGCCCCAGCATTTT,CASSLAPGANQPQHF
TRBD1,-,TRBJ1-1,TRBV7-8,TGTGCCAGCAGCTTAGGACAGGGGGCATATACTGAAGCTTTCTTT,CASSLGQGAYTEAFF
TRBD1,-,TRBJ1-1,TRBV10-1,TGCGCCAGCAGTACCGGGACAGTGAACACTGAAGCTTTCTTT,CASSTGTVNTEAFF